This T cell receptor beta chain is drawn from a study of cytomegalovirus exposure and HLA in healthy donors. Study summary: Genetic ancestry analysis placed 81% of the 398 donors that were genotyped in the Caucasian-associated cluster. General study findings and limits: One variant, a missense change in DCLRE1C, was linked in a later analysis to TCR beta V- and J-gene trimming.

Trimming pared 1 base from V and 7 bases from J, leaving 8 bases between. The CDR3 consists of 12 residues. Germline CDR1 and CDR2: SGHTA and FQGTGA. In the case of this clone: Antigen unknown.

PCR employed 60 Vbeta and 13 Jbeta primers. Source study methods: Approximately 11 million shared chains were among some 80 million unique TCR beta chains counted in a later analysis. The protocol was immunoSEQ multiplex PCR, while the TCRdb copy is restricted to in-frame clones and leaves out a portion. For V, J and clone size, that table is used; D and trimming come from the DNA. The table includes about 210,000 clones, about three quarters detected once. The TCR originated in a male donor in good health and CMV-seronegative. The sample consisted of PBMCs. The chain carries TRBV7-3 and TRBJ2-7; no definite D call. CDR3 bases: TGTGCCAGCAGCTTAATGTCCCCGGAGCAGTACTTC. This translates into CASSLMSPEQYF. The full variable domain, its missing parts supplied by reference TRBV7-3 and TRBJ2-7, is GAGVSQTPSNKVTEKGKYVELRCDPISGHTALYWYRQSLGQGPEFLIYFQGTGAADDSGLPNDRFFAVRPEGSVSTLKIQRTERGDSAVYLCASSLMSPEQYFGPGTRLTVT.